The clone carrying this TCR beta chain has a single count. Its antigen is currently unknown. Germline lookup yields CDR1 MNHEY and CDR2 SMNVEV (reference sequence). CDR3 length: 16 residues. The V and J ends lost 5 bases and 0 bases respectively, with 14 bases between them. Method: immunoSEQ multiplex PCR; TCRdb's copy keeps in-frame clones and lacks some. The data hold just over 90,000 clones, with roughly 94% observed a single time. These data come from a study of OX40 agonist ivuxolimab in advanced cancers. General study results and limits: Clonal expansion by week 6 occurred in CD4+ and CD8+ blood T cells (at 0.1 to 3.0 mg/kg).

The TCR comes from an adult with an advanced solid tumor such as melanoma, head and neck, liver or kidney cancer. This material consisted of CD4+ or CD8+ T cells sorted from blood, taken in a trial of the OX40 agonist ivuxolimab. The J gene is TRBJ1-3, the V gene TRBV27; tentative D call: TRBD1 (5 bases). CDR3 sequence (DNA): TGTGCCAGCAGTCCGAGGGGACGGAACTCTGGAAACACCATATATTTT. Translated, it gives CASSPRGRNSGNTIYF.